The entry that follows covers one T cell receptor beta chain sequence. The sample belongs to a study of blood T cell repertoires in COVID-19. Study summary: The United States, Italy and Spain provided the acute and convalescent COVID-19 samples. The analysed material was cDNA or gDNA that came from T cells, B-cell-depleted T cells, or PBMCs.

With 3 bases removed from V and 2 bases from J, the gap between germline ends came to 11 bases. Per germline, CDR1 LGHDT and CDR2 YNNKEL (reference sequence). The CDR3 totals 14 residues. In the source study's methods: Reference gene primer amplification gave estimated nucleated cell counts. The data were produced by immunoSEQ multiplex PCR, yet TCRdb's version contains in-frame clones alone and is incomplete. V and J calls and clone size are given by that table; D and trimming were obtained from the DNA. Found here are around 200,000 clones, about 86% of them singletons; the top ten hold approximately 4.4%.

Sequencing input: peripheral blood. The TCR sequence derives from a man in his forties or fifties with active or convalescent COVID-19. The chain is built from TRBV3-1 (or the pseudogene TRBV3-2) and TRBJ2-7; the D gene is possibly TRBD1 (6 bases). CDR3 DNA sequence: TGTGCCAGCAGCCATCTCGGACAGACCTACGAGCAGTACTTC. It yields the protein CASSHLGQTYEQYF.